The 18 T cell receptor beta chains in this list originate from one sample, sequenced in a study of T cells after yellow fever vaccination. Using its own MiXCR run on the 5' RACE reads, TCRdb lists one record per CDR3 protein. The data contain under 300,000 distinct CDR3 sequences, around 7% of them singletons. This sample comprised CD4+ T cells sorted from PBMCs, obtained 15 days after the yellow fever booster vaccination. These receptors came from a man aged 25 to 40 who received the YFV17D yellow fever vaccine.

Only a few counts were recorded for this clonotype. This chain joins TRBV20-1 and TRBJ2-7; 8 nucleotides agree with TRBD2. From germline, CDR1 is DFQATT and CDR2 SNEGSKA (reference sequence). V was clipped by 5 bases and J by 1 base; unmatched bases: 10. This CDR3 spans 15 amino acids. The CDR3 loop reads CSAPFEAGGSYEQYF. The CDR3, as DNA: TGCAGTGCTCCTTTTGAGGCGGGAGGATCCTACGAGCAGTACTTC.

This clonotype was detected a few times. The chain couples TRBV19 to TRBJ2-1; D remains ambiguous. In germline, CDR1 is LNHDA, CDR2 SQIVND (reference sequence). With 1 base removed from V and 10 bases from J, the gap between germline ends came to 11 bases. This CDR3 spans 13 amino acids. CDR3 bases: TGTGCCAGTAGTATAGGGGGAATGCGGGAGCAGTTCTTC. This translates into CASSIGGMREQFF.

The chain joins TRBV25-1 to TRBJ2-4, with TRBD2 identical over 7 bases. The CDR3 sequence is 14 residues long. Per the germline V gene, CDR1 is MGHDK and CDR2 is SYGVNS. The trim removed 5 bases at V and 7 bases at J, leaving 8 bases unmatched. The CDR3 here is CASSRGSGNNIQYF. CDR3 nucleotides: TGTGCCAGCAGTCGGGGGAGCGGGAACAACATTCAGTACTTC.

Of note for this clonotype: A read error may explain this, as a much larger clone is one base away. The chain combines TRBV12-3 or TRBV12-4 with TRBJ2-1; 8 nucleotides align to TRBD1. The CDR3 covers 15 residues. Losses at the gene ends were 6 bases for V and 1 base for J; bases not matched to a gene: 5. The CDR3 loop is CASRARTGSYNEQFF. The CDR3 DNA reads TGTGCCAGCAGAGCCCGGACAGGGTCCTACAATGAGCAGTTCTTC.

This clonotype was found many times. V is TRBV7-8 and J is TRBJ1-5; 7 bases are shared with TRBD1. Germline CDR1 SGHVS, CDR2 FQNEAQ. The ends lost 3 bases at V and 7 bases at J; junction bases unmatched: 6. The CDR3 covers 14 residues. This CDR3 is CASSFDRVGQPQHF. The DNA of the CDR3 is TGTGCCAGCAGCTTTGACAGGGTTGGGCAGCCCCAGCATTTT.

This clonotype has a handful of counts. The chain has TRBV10-3 and TRBJ2-5; 12 nucleotides match TRBD2. This CDR3 comprises 17 residues. Germline values: CDR1 ENHRY, CDR2 SYGVKD. Trimming at V came to 4 bases and at J to 5 bases, leaving 11 bases not matched to a gene. The CDR3 reads CAISGLLAGGPGETQYF. In nucleotides, the CDR3 is TGTGCCATCAGTGGCCTACTAGCGGGAGGCCCGGGGGAGACCCAGTACTTC.

This clonotype was detected a few times. The genes are TRBV28 and TRBJ1-5; no clear D gene. Germline V gene data show CDR1 as MDHEN and CDR2 as SYDVKM. Trimming shortened V by 2 bases and J by 7 bases, and 9 bases separated the two germline ends. This CDR3 is built from 13 residues. The CDR3 DNA reads as TGTGCCAGCAGTTTAGGTGAACGACAGCCCCAGCATTTT. Its protein is CASSLGERQPQHF.

This CDR3 reads CASTLGPALETQYF. In DNA form, the CDR3 reads TGCGCCAGCACTCTGGGTCCCGCTTTAGAGACCCAGTACTTC. This chain uses TRBV5-1 with TRBJ2-5, with no clear D. V was shortened by 6 bases and J by 4 bases, with 16 bases between the two germline ends. In germline, CDR1 is SGHRS, CDR2 YFSETQ. The CDR3 has 14 amino acids.

This clonotype was seen more than once but under ten times. The chain uses TRBV20-1 and TRBJ2-3, with TRBD2 matching 9 bases. The CDR3 is made up of 16 amino acids. Per germline, CDR1 DFQATT and CDR2 SNEGSKA (reference sequence). The V and J ends lost 0 bases and 4 bases, in that order; junction bases with no gene match: 8. CDR3 in amino acids: CSARDLRGRASDTQYF. The CDR3 DNA follows: TGCAGTGCTAGAGATCTGCGCGGGAGGGCCTCAGATACGCAGTATTTT.

This clonotype was recorded many times. The CDR3 here is CASRAERPVSEQYF. DNA of the CDR3: TGTGCCAGCCGTGCGGAGCGGCCGGTTTCCGAGCAGTACTTC. The chain joins TRBV6-2 or TRBV6-3 to TRBJ2-7; weak D call: TRBD2 (5 bases). CDR3 length: 14 residues. Looked up from germline, CDR1 is MNHEY and CDR2 is SVGEGT. V lost 8 bases and J 6 bases, leaving 20 bases between the germline ends.

The gene calls are TRBV5-1 and TRBJ2-7, with D hard to call. Germline CDR1 SGHRS, CDR2 YFSETQ. The CDR3 consists of 13 residues. Deletions cut 0 bases from V and 3 bases from J, with 7 bases between. CDR3 nucleotide sequence: TGCGCCAGCAGCTTGGATGCGGTCTACGAGCAGTACTTC. Amino acids: CASSLDAVYEQYF.

V gene TRBV5-1 combines with J gene TRBJ2-7, with TRBD2 as a possible D gene (5 bases). This CDR3 spans 14 amino acids. Trimming stripped 0 bases from V and 0 bases from J, with 7 bases between. From germline, CDR1 is SGHRS and CDR2 YFSETQ. The CDR3 bases are TGCGCCAGCAGCTTGGAGAGGGCCTCCTACGAGCAGTACTTC. Its protein is CASSLERASYEQYF.

This clonotype showed up just a few times. The rearrangement uses TRBV6-1 and TRBJ1-1; tentative D call: TRBD1 (6 bases). The CDR3 contains 15 residues. Trimming removed 6 bases from V and 0 bases from J, with 14 bases in between. Per the germline V gene, CDR1 is MNHNS and CDR2 is SASEGT. In nucleotides, the CDR3 is TGTGCCAGCAGCCGGGGACAACTAATGAACACTGAAGCTTTCTTT. Protein sequence: CASSRGQLMNTEAFF.

This clonotype was seen only a few times. V is TRBV10-3 and J is TRBJ2-7, with 10 bases aligning to TRBD2. V shed 3 bases and J 0 bases; nucleotides not matched to a gene: 5. The CDR3 totals 16 residues. Germline CDR1 ENHRY, CDR2 SYGVKD. The CDR3: CAISDYTSGISYEQYF. The CDR3 region has the DNA TGTGCCATCAGTGATTATACTAGCGGGATCTCCTACGAGCAGTACTTC.

This clonotype was seen only a few times. The chain couples TRBV5-4 to TRBJ2-5; a weak D match, TRBD1 (6 bases). V lost 4 bases and J 4 bases, leaving 20 bases between the germline ends. There are 16 residues in the CDR3. Germline CDR1 reads SGHNT; CDR2 reads YYREEE (reference sequence). The DNA for the CDR3 is TGTGCCAGCAGCCCCCAGGGGCCCGGGGCCCCAGAGACCCAGTACTTC. Protein: CASSPQGPGAPETQYF.

The table lists this clonotype with a few counts. The chain combines TRBV29-1 with TRBJ2-6, with D unclear. The CDR3 loop spans 13 amino acids. In germline, CDR1 is SQVTM, CDR2 ANQGSEA. Trimming took 4 bases from V and 0 from J, leaving 4 bases between them. Here the CDR3 DNA reads TGCAGCGTTGTTATCTCTGGGGCCAACGTCCTGACTTTC. Encoded protein: CSVVISGANVLTF.

This clonotype was counted only a few times. The chain links TRBV12-3 or TRBV12-4 to TRBJ2-1, with 9 bases that match TRBD1. The CDR3 totals 13 residues. Unmatched junction bases numbered 3, after V lost 6 bases and J lost 6 bases. This CDR3 is CASRPGQGNEQFF. In DNA form, the CDR3 reads TGTGCCAGCAGACCGGGACAGGGCAATGAGCAGTTCTTC.

Only a few counts were recorded for this clonotype. The chain uses TRBV5-1 and TRBJ2-6; 10 positions agree with TRBD1. After removal of 1 base from V and 0 bases from J, the junction contained 7 bases not matched to a gene. Germline CDR1 is SGHRS and CDR2 is YFSETQ. This CDR3 spans 19 amino acids. CDR3 DNA: TGCGCCAGCAGCTTGAGCGTGGGGACAGGGGTCTCTGGGGCCAACGTCCTGACTTTC. Its translation is CASSLSVGTGVSGANVLTF.